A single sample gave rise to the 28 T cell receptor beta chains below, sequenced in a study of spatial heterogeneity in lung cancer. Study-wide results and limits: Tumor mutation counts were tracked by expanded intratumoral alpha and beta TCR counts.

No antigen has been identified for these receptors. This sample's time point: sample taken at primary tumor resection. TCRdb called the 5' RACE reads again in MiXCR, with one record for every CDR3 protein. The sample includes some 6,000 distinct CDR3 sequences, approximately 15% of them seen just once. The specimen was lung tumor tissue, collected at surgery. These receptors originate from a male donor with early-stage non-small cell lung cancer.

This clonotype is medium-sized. The CDR3: CASGLGQGVYNEQFF. The CDR3 nucleotides read TGTGCCAGCGGACTCGGGCAGGGGGTCTACAATGAGCAGTTCTTC. The chain couples TRBV28 to TRBJ2-1; the match to TRBD1 covers 7 bases. The junction had 10 bases not matched to a gene; V was cut back by 8 bases and J by 3 bases. Germline-derived CDR1 and CDR2 are MDHEN and SYDVKM. This CDR3 spans 15 amino acids.

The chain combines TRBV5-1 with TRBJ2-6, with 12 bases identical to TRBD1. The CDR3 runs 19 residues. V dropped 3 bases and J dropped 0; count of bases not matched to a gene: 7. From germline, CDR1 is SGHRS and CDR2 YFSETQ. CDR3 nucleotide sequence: TGCGCCAGCAGCTGGGACAGGGGGCGAACTCGCTCTGGGGCCAACGTCCTGACTTTC. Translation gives CASSWDRGRTRSGANVLTF. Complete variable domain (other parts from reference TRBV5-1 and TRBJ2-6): KAGVTQTPRYLIKTRGQQVTLSCSPISGHRSVSWYQQTPGQGLQFLFEYFSETQRNKGNFPGRFSGRQFSNSRSEMNVSTLELGDSALYLCASSWDRGRTRSGANVLTFGAGSRLTVL.

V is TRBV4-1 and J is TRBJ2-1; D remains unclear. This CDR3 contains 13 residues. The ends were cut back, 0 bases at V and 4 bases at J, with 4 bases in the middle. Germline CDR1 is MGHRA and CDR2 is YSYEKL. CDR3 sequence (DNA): TGCGCCAGCAGCCAAGATCCGTACAATGAGCAGTTCTTC. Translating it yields CASSQDPYNEQFF.

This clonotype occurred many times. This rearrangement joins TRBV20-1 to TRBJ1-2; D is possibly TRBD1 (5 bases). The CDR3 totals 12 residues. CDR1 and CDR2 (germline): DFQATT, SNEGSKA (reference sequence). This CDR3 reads CSGGGPGEGYTF. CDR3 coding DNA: TGCAGCGGAGGAGGTCCGGGGGAGGGCTACACCTTC.

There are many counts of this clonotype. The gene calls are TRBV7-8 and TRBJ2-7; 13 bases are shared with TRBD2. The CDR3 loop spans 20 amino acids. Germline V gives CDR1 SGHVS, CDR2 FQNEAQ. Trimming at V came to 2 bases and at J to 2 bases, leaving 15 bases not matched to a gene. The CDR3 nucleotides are TGTGCCAGCAGCTTAAACCCCCCCGGACTAGCGGGAGTAGGCACCTACGAGCAGTACTTC. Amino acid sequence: CASSLNPPGLAGVGTYEQYF.

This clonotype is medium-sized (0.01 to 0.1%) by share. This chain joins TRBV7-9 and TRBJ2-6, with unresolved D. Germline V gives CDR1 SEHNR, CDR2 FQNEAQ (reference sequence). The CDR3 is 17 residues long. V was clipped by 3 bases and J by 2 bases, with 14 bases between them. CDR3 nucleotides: TGTGCCAGCAGCTTGCGGCTACAAAGGGCTGGGGCCAACGTCCTGACTTTC. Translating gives CASSLRLQRAGANVLTF.

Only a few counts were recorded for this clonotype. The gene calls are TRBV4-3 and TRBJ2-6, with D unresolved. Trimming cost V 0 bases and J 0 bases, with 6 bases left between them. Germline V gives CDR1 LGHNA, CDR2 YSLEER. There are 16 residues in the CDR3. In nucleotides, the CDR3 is TGCGCCAGCAGCCAAGATACCCTCTCTGGGGCCAACGTCCTGACTTTC. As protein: CASSQDTLSGANVLTF.

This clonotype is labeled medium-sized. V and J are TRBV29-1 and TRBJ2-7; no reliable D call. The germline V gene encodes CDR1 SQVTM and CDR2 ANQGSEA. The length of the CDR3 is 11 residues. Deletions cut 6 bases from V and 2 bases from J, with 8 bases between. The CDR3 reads CSVITAYEQYF. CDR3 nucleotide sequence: TGCAGCGTCATAACCGCCTACGAGCAGTACTTC.

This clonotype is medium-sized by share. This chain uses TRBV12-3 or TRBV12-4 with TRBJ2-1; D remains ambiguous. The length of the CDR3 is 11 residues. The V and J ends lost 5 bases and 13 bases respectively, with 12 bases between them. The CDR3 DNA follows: TGTGCCAGCAGTCCAGACTCCGGCCAGTTCTTC. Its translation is CASSPDSGQFF.

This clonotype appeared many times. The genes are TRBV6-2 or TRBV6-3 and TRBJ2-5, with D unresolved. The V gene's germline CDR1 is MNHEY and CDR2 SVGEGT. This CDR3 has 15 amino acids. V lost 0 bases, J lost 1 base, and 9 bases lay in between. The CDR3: CASSYSRGVQETQYF. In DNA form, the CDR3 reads TGTGCCAGCAGTTACTCCCGCGGCGTCCAAGAGACCCAGTACTTC.

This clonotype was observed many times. CDR3 DNA: TGTGCCAGCAGACCAGGACAGGGTAAATCTGGGGCCAACGTCCTGACTTTC. It codes for CASRPGQGKSGANVLTF. The V call is TRBV28, the J call TRBJ2-6; TRBD1 matches 8 bases. The CDR3 has 17 amino acids. Germline CDR1 MDHEN, CDR2 SYDVKM. The V gene end was trimmed by 6 bases and the J gene end by 1 base; junction bases not matched to a gene: 8.

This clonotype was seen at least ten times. Here the CDR3 reads CSAGGQATGTEAFF. CDR3 bases: TGCAGTGCTGGGGGACAGGCGACGGGCACTGAAGCTTTCTTT. This chain links TRBV20-1 with TRBJ1-1, with 8 bases that match TRBD1. Trimming removed 5 bases from V and 4 bases from J; junction bases left unmatched: 9. The CDR3 contains 14 residues. Per the germline V gene, CDR1 is DFQATT and CDR2 is SNEGSKA (reference sequence).

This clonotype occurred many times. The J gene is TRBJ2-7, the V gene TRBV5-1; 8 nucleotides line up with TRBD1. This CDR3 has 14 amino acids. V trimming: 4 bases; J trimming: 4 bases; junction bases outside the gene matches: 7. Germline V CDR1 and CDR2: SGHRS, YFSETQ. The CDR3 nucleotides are TGCGCCAGCAGCGCGGGACAGGCCGGGTACGAGCAGTACTTC. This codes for CASSAGQAGYEQYF.

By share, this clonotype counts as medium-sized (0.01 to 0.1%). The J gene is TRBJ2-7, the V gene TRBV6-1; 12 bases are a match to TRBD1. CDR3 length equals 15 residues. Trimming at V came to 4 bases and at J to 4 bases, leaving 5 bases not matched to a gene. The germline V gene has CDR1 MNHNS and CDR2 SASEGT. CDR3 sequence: CASSAGTGGKYEQYF. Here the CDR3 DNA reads TGTGCCAGCAGTGCCGGGACAGGGGGCAAGTACGAGCAGTACTTC.

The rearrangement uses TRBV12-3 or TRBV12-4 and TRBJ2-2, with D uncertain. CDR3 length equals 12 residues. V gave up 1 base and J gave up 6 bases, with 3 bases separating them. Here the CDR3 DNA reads TGTGCCAGCAGTTTAGAGCCCGGGGAGCTGTTTTTT. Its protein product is CASSLEPGELFF.

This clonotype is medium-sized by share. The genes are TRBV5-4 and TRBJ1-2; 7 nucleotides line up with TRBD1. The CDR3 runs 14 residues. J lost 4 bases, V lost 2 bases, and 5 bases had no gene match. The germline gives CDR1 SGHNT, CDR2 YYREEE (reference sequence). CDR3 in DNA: TGTGCCAGCAGCTTAGACAGGGATGTCTATGGCTACACCTTC. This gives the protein CASSLDRDVYGYTF.

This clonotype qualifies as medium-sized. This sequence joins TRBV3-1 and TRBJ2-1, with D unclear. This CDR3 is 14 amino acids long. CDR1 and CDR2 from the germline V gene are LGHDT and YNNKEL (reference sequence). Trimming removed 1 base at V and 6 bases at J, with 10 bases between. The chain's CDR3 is CASSQGGWGNEQFF. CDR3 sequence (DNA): TGTGCCAGCAGCCAAGGGGGATGGGGCAATGAGCAGTTCTTC.

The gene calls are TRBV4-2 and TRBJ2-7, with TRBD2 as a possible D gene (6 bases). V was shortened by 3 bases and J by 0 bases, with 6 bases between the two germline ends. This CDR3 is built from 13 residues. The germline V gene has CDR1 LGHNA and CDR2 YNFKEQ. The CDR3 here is CASSQRGSYEQYF. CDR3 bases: TGTGCCAGCAGCCAGCGGGGCTCCTACGAGCAGTACTTC.

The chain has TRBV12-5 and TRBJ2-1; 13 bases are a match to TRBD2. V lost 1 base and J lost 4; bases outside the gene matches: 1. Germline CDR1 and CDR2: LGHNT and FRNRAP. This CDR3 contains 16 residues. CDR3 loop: CASGLGTSGGYNEQFF. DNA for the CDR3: TGTGCTAGTGGTTTGGGGACTAGCGGGGGTTACAATGAGCAGTTCTTC.

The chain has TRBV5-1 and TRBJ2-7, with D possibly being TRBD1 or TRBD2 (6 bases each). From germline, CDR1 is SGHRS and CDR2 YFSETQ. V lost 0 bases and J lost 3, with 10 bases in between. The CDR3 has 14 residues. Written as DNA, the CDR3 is TGCGCCAGCAGCTTGGTAGGGGGGCTCTACGAGCAGTACGTC. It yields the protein CASSLVGGLYEQYV.

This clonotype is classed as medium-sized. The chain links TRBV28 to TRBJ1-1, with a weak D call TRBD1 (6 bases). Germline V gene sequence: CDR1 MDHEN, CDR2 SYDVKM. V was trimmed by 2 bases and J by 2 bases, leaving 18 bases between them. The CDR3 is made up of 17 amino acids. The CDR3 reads CASSLTGQPNPNTEAFF. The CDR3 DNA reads TGTGCCAGCAGTTTAACCGGACAGCCAAATCCCAACACTGAAGCTTTCTTT.

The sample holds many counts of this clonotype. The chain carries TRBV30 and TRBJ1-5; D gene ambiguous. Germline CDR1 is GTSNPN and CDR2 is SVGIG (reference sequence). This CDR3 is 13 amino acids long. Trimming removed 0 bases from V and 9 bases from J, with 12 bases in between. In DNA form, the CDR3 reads TGTGCCTGGAGTGTAGGGCGCTCGGGGCCCCAGCATTTT. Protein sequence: CAWSVGRSGPQHF.

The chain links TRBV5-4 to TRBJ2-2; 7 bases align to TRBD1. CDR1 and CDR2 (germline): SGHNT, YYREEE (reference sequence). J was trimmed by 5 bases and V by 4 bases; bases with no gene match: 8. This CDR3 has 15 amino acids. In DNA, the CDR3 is TGTGCCAGCAGCGCTCCGGGACAGATTACCGGGGAGCTGTTTTTT. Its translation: CASSAPGQITGELFF. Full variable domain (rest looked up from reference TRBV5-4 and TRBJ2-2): ETGVTQSPTHLIKTRGQQVTLRCSSQSGHNTVSWYQQALGQGPQFIFQYYREEENGRGNFPPRFSGLQFPNYSSELNVNALELDDSALYLCASSAPGQITGELFFGEGSRLTVL.

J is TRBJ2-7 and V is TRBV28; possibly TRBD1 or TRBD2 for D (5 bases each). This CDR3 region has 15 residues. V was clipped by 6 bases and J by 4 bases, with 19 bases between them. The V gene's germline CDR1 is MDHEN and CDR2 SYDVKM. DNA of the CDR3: TGTGCCAGCAGCCTTGGGGGACCTCCGACTTACGAGCAGTACTTC. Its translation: CASSLGGPPTYEQYF.

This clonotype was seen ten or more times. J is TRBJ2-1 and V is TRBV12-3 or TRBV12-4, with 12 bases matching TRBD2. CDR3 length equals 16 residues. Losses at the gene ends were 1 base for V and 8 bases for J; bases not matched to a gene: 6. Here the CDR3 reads CASSLVKTSGSDEQFF. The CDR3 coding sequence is TGTGCCAGCAGTTTAGTCAAGACTAGCGGGAGCGATGAGCAGTTCTTC.

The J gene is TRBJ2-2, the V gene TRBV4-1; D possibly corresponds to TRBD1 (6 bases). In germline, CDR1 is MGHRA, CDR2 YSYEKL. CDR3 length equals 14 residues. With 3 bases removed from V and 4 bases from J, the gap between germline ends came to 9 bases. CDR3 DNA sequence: TGCGCCAGCAGCCAGGGACACCTCACCGGGGAGCTGTTTTTT. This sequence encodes CASSQGHLTGELFF.

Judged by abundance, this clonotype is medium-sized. As DNA, the CDR3 is TGCGCCAGCAGCCACGCTCGACTAGCGAGCACAGATACGCAGTATTTT. Translated, it gives CASSHARLASTDTQYF. The chain couples TRBV4-1 to TRBJ2-3; TRBD2 aligns across 8 bases. J lost 0 bases, V lost 3 bases, and 5 bases had no gene match. The CDR3 totals 16 residues. Germline CDR1 and CDR2: MGHRA and YSYEKL.

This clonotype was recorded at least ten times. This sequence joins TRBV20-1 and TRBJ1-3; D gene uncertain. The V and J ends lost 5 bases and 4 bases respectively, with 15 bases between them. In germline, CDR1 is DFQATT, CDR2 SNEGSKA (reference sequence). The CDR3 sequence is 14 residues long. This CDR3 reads CSAETQHRGNTIYF. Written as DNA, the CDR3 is TGCAGTGCTGAAACTCAACACCGAGGAAACACCATATATTTT.